The clone carrying this T cell receptor (beta chain) appeared a few times. Its target is unknown. Amplification yielded TCR beta CDR3 regions, with RNA transcripts as the source. During a first-round RT-PCR of the TCR CDR3, the HTBI primer set was used. One entry per CDR3 protein results from TCRdb running MiXCR on the multiplex PCR reads. This table has approximately 560,000 distinct CDR3 sequences, about 43% appearing once. This sample stems from a study of T cells in Graves' hyperthyroidism and ophthalmopathy. Findings of the study overall: Most thyroid clonotypes expanded above 0.001 appeared in blood too.

The sequence came from a woman between 18 and 30 years old with Graves' hyperthyroidism. The source material was peripheral blood or thyroid tissue (not recorded which).

CDR3 DNA: TGTGCCAGCAGTCGGGATAAACCCCAGCATTTT. It is translated as CASSRDKPQHF. V is TRBV2 and J is TRBJ1-5; the D is unclear. V shed 5 bases and J shed 10 bases, with 9 bases lying between them. The CDR3 has 11 residues. The germline V gene encodes CDR1 SNHLY and CDR2 FYNNEI.